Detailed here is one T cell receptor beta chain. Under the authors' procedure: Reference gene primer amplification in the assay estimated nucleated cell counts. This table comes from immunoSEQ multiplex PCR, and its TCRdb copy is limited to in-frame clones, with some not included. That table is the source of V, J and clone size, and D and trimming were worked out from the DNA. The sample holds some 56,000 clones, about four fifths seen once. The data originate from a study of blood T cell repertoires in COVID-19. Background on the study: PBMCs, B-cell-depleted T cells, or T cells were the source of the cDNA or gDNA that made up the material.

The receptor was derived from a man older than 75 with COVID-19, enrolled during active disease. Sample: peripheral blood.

Written as DNA, the CDR3 is TGCGCCAGCAGCTTGGAGGGGGCCCAGTACTTC. Its translation: CASSLEGAQYF. The genes are TRBV5-1 and TRBJ2-5, with a weak D call TRBD1 (6 bases). Per germline, CDR1 SGHRS and CDR2 YFSETQ. This CDR3 is 11 amino acids long. Trimming left V 0 bases short and J 9 bases short, with 6 bases between.